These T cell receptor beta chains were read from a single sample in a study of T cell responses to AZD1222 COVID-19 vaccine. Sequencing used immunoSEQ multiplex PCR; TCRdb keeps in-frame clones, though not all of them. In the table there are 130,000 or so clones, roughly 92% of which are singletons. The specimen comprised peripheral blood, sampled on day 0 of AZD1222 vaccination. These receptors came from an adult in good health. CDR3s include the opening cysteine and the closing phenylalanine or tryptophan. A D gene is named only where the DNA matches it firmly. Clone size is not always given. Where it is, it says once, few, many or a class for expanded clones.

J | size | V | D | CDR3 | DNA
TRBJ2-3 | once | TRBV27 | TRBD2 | CASNGLETDTQYF | TGTGCCAGCAACGGACTAGAAACAGATACGCAGTATTTT
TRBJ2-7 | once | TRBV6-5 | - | CASQLEQTAYEQYF | TGTGCCAGCCAGTTAGAACAGACCGCCTACGAGCAGTACTTC
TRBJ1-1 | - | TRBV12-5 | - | CASGLNGHTEAFF | TGTGCTAGTGGTTTGAATGGGCACACTGAAGCTTTCTTT
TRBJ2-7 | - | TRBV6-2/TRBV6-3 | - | CASSTQQRGDYEQYF | TGTGCCAGCAGTACACAACAGCGAGGGGATTACGAGCAGTACTTC
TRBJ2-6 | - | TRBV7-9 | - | CASSLGRARVGGGANVLTF | TGTGCCAGCAGCTTAGGAAGGGCCAGAGTCGGTGGTGGGGCCAACGTCCTGACTTTC
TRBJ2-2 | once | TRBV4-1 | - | CASSQESGAGELFF | TGCGCCAGCAGCCAAGAGTCAGGGGCCGGGGAGCTGTTTTTT
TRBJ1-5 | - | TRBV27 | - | CASSFQAGQGRDNQPQHF | TGTGCCAGCAGTTTTCAAGCGGGCCAGGGGAGGGACAATCAGCCCCAGCATTTT
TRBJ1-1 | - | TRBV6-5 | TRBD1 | CATLEGGLATEAFF | TGTGCCACTTTAGAAGGGGGCTTGGCCACTGAAGCTTTCTTT
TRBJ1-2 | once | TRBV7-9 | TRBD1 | CASSLTGGGYTF | TGTGCCAGCAGCTTAACAGGGGGAGGCTACACCTTC
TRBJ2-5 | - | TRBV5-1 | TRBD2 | CASSIAGSQETQYF | TGCGCCAGCAGCATAGCGGGATCTCAAGAGACCCAGTACTTC
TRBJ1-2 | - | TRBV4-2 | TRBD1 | CASSQDSDRGYGYTF | TGTGCCAGCAGCCAAGATTCGGACAGGGGTTATGGCTACACCTTC
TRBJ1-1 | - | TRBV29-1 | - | CSVTYRGVNTEAFF | TGCAGCGTAACGTACCGGGGCGTGAACACTGAAGCTTTCTTT
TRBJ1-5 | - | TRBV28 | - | CASRVLNQPQHF | TGTGCCAGTCGGGTACTAAATCAGCCCCAGCATTTT
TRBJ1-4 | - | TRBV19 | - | CASSTRIGSRTNEKLFF | TGTGCCAGTAGTACGCGCATCGGCAGTCGTACTAATGAAAAACTGTTTTTT
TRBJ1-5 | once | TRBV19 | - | CASKERGQPQHF | TGTGCCAGTAAGGAGCGGGGACAGCCCCAGCATTTT
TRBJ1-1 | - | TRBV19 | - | CASSGMGGAPDTEAFF | TGTGCCAGTAGTGGTATGGGGGGGGCTCCGGACACTGAAGCTTTCTTT
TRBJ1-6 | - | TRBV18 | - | CASSPDWGGNNSPLHF | TGTGCCAGCTCACCGGATTGGGGTGGAAATAATTCACCCCTCCACTTT
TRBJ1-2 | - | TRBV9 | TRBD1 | CASTQGDRAFEGYTF | TGTGCCAGCACCCAGGGGGACCGTGCTTTTGAGGGCTACACCTTC
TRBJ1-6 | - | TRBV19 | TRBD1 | CASSIGRTGDYNSPLHF | TGTGCCAGTAGTATAGGACGGACAGGAGATTATAATTCACCCCTCCACTTT
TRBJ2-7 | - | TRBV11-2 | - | CASSPSTGTSYEQYF | TGTGCCAGCAGCCCCAGCACAGGGACATCCTACGAGCAGTACTTC
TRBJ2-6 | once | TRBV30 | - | CAWGRGGSGANVLTF | TGTGCCTGGGGCAGGGGGGGCTCTGGGGCCAACGTCCTGACTTTC
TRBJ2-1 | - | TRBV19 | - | CASSMGTGNNEQFF | TGTGCCAGTAGTATGGGGACTGGAAACAATGAGCAGTTCTTC
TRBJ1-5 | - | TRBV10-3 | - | CAMEAGRDNQPQHF | TGTGCCATGGAGGCGGGGCGCGACAATCAGCCCCAGCATTTT
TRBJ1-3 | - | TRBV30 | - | CAWSVRGPGNTIYF | TGTGCCTGGAGTGTACGAGGGCCTGGAAACACCATATATTTT
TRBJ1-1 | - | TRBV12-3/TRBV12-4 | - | CASSTSSRTEAFF | TGTGCCAGCAGTACCTCGTCTAGGACTGAAGCTTTCTTT
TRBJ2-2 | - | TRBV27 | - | CASRLLGRAGELFF | TGTGCCAGCAGGCTATTGGGTCGAGCAGGGGAGCTGTTTTTT
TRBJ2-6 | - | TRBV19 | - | CASSPVVPGANVLTF | TGTGCCAGTAGCCCGGTGGTACCCGGGGCCAACGTCCTGACTTTC
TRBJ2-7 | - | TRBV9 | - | CASSSEVGRGEQYF | TGTGCCAGCAGCTCAGAAGTAGGGAGAGGCGAGCAGTACTTC
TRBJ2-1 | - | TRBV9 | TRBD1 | CASSVTGTGTYNEQFF | TGTGCCAGCAGCGTGACCGGGACAGGGACCTACAATGAGCAGTTCTTC
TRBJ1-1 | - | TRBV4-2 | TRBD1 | CASSPSNRGSITEAFF | TGTGCCAGCAGCCCATCCAACAGGGGCTCGATCACTGAAGCTTTCTTT
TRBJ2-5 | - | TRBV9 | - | CASSVDPGLGTQYF | TGTGCCAGCAGCGTAGACCCCGGGCTTGGGACCCAGTACTTC
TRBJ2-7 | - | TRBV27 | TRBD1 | CASSSTPGQGWYEQYF | TGTGCCAGCAGTTCCACTCCGGGACAGGGGTGGTACGAGCAGTACTTC
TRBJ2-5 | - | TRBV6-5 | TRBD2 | CASEPGGIPQETQYF | TGTGCCAGCGAGCCGGGAGGCATCCCCCAAGAGACCCAGTACTTC
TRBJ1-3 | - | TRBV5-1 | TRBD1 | CASSLETGSGGNTIYF | TGCGCCAGCAGCTTGGAGACAGGGAGCGGCGGAAACACCATATATTTT
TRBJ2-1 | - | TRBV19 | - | CASSKTPSVGEQFF | TGTGCCAGTAGCAAGACCCCTAGCGTCGGTGAGCAGTTCTTC
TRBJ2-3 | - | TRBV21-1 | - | CASTIPKPEGADTQYF | TGTGCCAGCACCATACCAAAACCTGAGGGGGCAGATACGCAGTATTTT
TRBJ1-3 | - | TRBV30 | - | CAWSVASSGNTIYF | TGTGCCTGGAGTGTGGCGTCCTCTGGAAACACCATATATTTT
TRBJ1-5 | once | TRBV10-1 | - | CASSETHGGQPQHF | TGCGCCAGCAGTGAAACCCACGGGGGTCAGCCCCAGCATTTT
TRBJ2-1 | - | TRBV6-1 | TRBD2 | CASSLLAGGPGEQFF | TGTGCCAGCAGCCTATTAGCGGGAGGGCCTGGGGAGCAGTTCTTC
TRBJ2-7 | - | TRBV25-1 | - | CASSANGPAAEQYF | TGTGCCAGCAGTGCCAACGGACCAGCCGCCGAGCAGTACTTC
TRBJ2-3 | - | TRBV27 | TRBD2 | CASSPGGGPTTTDTQYF | TGTGCCAGCAGCCCGGGGGGAGGGCCGACAACCACAGATACGCAGTATTTT
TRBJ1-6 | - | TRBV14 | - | CASSQDLPSPLHF | TGTGCCAGCAGCCAAGACCTCCCCTCTCCCCTCCACTTT
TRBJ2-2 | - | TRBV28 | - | CASVQVNTGELFF | TGTGCCAGCGTCCAAGTTAACACCGGGGAGCTGTTTTTT
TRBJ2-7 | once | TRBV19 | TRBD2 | CASSPSYSGGFYEQYF | TGTGCCAGTAGCCCTTCGTATAGCGGGGGGTTCTACGAGCAGTACTTC
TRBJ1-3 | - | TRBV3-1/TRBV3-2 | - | CASSLQDRSGNTIYF | TGTGCCAGCAGCCTCCAGGACCGCTCTGGAAACACCATATATTTT
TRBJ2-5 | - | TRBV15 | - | CATSRGARTGTPTETQYF | TGTGCCACCAGCAGAGGGGCCAGGACCGGGACCCCTACCGAGACCCAGTACTTC
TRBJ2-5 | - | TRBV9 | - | CASSVDRDSEETQYF | TGTGCCAGCAGCGTAGACCGGGACTCAGAAGAGACCCAGTACTTC
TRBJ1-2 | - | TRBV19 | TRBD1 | CASSGGTGAFYGYTF | TGTGCCAGTAGTGGCGGGACAGGGGCCTTCTATGGCTACACCTTC
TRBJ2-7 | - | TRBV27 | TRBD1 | CASRQDRGLLRYEQYF | TGTGCCAGCAGACAGGACAGGGGTCTTCTCCGGTACGAGCAGTACTTC
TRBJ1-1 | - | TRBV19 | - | CASSTERATEAFF | TGTGCCAGTAGTACCGAGAGGGCCACTGAAGCTTTCTTT
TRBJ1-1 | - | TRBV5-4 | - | CASSLRSRTEAFF | TGTGCCAGCAGCTTACGGTCGCGGACTGAAGCTTTCTTT
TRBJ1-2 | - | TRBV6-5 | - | CASRRTPYGYTF | TGTGCCAGCAGGCGGACCCCGTATGGCTACACCTTC
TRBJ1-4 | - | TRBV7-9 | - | CASRSTQESANEKLFF | TGTGCCAGCAGATCAACACAGGAATCGGCTAATGAAAAACTGTTTTTT
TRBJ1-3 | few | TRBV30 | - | CAWMPAGAGNTIYF | TGTGCCTGGATGCCGGCAGGTGCTGGAAACACCATATATTTT
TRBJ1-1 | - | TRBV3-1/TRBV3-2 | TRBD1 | CASSLRTGANTEAFF | TGTGCCAGCAGCCTCAGGACAGGGGCGAACACTGAAGCTTTCTTT
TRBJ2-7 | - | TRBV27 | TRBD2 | CASSPTEVAGGYEQYF | TGTGCCAGCAGTCCCACTGAGGTAGCGGGAGGCTACGAGCAGTACTTC
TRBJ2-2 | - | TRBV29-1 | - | CSVEGEAGAGELFF | TGCAGCGTTGAAGGGGAGGCGGGCGCCGGGGAGCTGTTTTTT
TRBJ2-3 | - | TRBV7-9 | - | CASSFSSFVDTQYF | TGTGCCAGCAGCTTTTCCTCCTTCGTAGATACGCAGTATTTT
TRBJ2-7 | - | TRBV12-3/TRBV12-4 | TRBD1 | CASHRQGDNEQYF | TGTGCCAGCCATCGACAGGGAGACAACGAGCAGTACTTC
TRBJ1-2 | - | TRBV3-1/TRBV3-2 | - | CASSQSASNYGYTF | TGTGCCAGCAGCCAATCAGCATCTAACTATGGCTACACCTTC